This TCR beta chain derives from a study of tumor-infiltrating lymphocytes in primary liver carcinoma. Study-wide context: Stage T1-T3 N0M0 and a size of roughly 4 to 10 cm characterized the tumors.

Regarding the study as a whole: When set against blood, tumors had a significantly higher top-250-clone fraction (p = 0.039). Only about 7-25% of top clones were detected in each of the five tumor regions.

This clonotype came up many times. What it binds is not known. Priming with a constant-region primer yielded TCR beta cDNA from 450 to 550 ng total RNA. What produced the TCR beta libraries was three nested multiplex PCR rounds using slightly modified ARM-PCR. In the first two PCR rounds, TRBV1-TRBV30 forward primers were paired with a C-beta reverse primer, and each round lasted about 9 cycles. TCRdb ran MiXCR on the multiplex PCR reads and lists one entry per CDR3 protein. This sample has fewer than 75,000 distinct CDR3 sequences, with approximately 74% found just once. CDR3 length equals 15 residues. Unmatched junction bases numbered 5, after V lost 5 bases and J lost 2 bases. The germline CDR1 and CDR2 sequences are MDHEN and SYDVKM. Scientists recovered RNA and DNA together from about 20-30 mg of unsorted bulk tissue. Each participant had primary liver carcinoma, and surgical resection was the treatment.

The sample consisted of liver tumor tissue from sampling region 4. Indicated subset: tumor region T4, right-lateral pole. This sequence originates from a man in his forties with primary liver carcinoma and hepatitis B virus infection. The chain uses TRBV28 and TRBJ2-7; 11 nucleotides align to TRBD1. As DNA, the CDR3 is TGTGCCAGCAGTAAGGGGACAGGGGGGCCCTACGAGCAGTACTTC. This codes for CASSKGTGGPYEQYF.